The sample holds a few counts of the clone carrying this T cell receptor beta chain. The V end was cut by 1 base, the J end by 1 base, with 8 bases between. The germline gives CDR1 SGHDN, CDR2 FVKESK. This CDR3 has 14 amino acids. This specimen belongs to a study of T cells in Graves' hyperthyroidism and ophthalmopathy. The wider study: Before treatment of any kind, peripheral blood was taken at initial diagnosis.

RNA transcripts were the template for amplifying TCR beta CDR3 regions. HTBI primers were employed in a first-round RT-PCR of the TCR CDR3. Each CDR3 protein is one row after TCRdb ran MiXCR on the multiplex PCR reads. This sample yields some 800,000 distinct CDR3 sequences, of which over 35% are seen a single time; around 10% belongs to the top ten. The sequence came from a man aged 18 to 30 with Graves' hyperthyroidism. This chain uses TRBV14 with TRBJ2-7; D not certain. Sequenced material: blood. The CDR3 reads CASSQAGQSYEQYF. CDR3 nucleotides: TGTGCCAGCAGCCAAGCCGGGCAGTCCTACGAGCAGTACTTC.